What follows are 15 T cell receptor beta chains derived from one specimen sequenced in a study of cytomegalovirus exposure and HLA in healthy donors. PCR employed 60 Vbeta and 13 Jbeta primers. Assay used: immunoSEQ multiplex PCR; TCRdb lists only in-frame clones, some missing. The sample has some 210,000 clones, 70% to 85% seen once. The specimen was PBMCs. The receptors derive from a male donor in good health and CMV-seronegative.

This chain joins TRBV7-9 and TRBJ2-1; 10 nucleotides agree with TRBD2. There are 15 residues in the CDR3. V dropped 4 bases and J dropped 6; count of bases not matched to a gene: 6. Germline V CDR1 and CDR2: SEHNR, FQNEAQ (reference sequence). The DNA for the CDR3 is TGTGCCAGCAGCTCCGCTAGCGGGAGACGCAATGAGCAGTTCTTC. It encodes CASSSASGRRNEQFF.

This clone showed up just a few times. The chain couples TRBV7-3 to TRBJ1-1, with D perhaps matching TRBD1 (5 bases). Germline V gene sequence: CDR1 SGHTA, CDR2 FQGTGA. This CDR3 has 14 amino acids. The V and J ends lost 5 bases and 1 base respectively, with 11 bases between them. The CDR3 DNA reads as TGTGCCAGCAGCACCACGACAGAGAACACTGAAGCTTTCTTT. Its protein is CASSTTTENTEAFF. Combining the CDR3 with reference TRBV7-3 and TRBJ1-1 gives the whole variable domain GAGVSQTPSNKVTEKGKYVELRCDPISGHTALYWYRQSLGQGPEFLIYFQGTGAADDSGLPNDRFFAVRPEGSVSTLKIQRTERGDSAVYLCASSTTTENTEAFFGQGTRLTVV.

V and J are TRBV18 and TRBJ2-5, with 9 bases lining up with TRBD2. V was clipped by 1 base and J by 2 bases; unmatched bases: 2. The CDR3 spans 15 residues. CDR1 KGHSH and CDR2 LQKENI come from the germline V gene. CDR3 in amino acids: CASSPLAGEQETQYF. The CDR3 coding sequence is TGTGCCAGCTCACCACTAGCGGGGGAACAAGAGACCCAGTACTTC.

CDR3 loop: CASSLVDNEQFF. As DNA, the CDR3 is TGCGCCAGCAGCTTGGTAGATAATGAGCAGTTCTTC. The chain carries TRBV5-1 and TRBJ2-1; D ambiguous. The germline V gene encodes CDR1 SGHRS and CDR2 YFSETQ. Trimming removed 0 bases at V and 7 bases at J, with 5 bases between. This CDR3 spans 12 amino acids.

The V gene is TRBV25-1, the J gene TRBJ1-6; 8 nucleotides align to TRBD1. This CDR3 region has 15 residues. The germline V gene encodes CDR1 MGHDK and CDR2 SYGVNS. With 1 base clipped from V and 11 bases from J, the junction kept 7 bases outside the gene matches. The CDR3 spells CASSESPRGRTPLHF. CDR3 coding DNA: TGTGCCAGCAGTGAATCCCCCAGGGGGCGGACACCCCTCCACTTT.

This chain connects TRBV9 to TRBJ2-7, with D possibly TRBD1 on 6 matching bases. Trimming took 0 bases from V and 4 from J, leaving 11 bases between them. Germline CDR1 and CDR2: SGDLS and YYNGEE. This CDR3 is 14 amino acids long. The CDR3 loop is CASSVGPGVYEQYF. The CDR3 region has the DNA TGTGCCAGCAGCGTAGGCCCAGGGGTGTACGAGCAGTACTTC.

The gene calls are TRBV28 and TRBJ2-7; D not resolved. Trimming pared 3 bases from V and 5 bases from J, leaving 5 bases between. The CDR3 is made up of 11 amino acids. The germline V gene encodes CDR1 MDHEN and CDR2 SYDVKM. For the CDR3, the DNA is TGTGCCAGCAGTTTCCGGGACGAGCAGTACTTC. Translated, it gives CASSFRDEQYF.

V is TRBV4-1 and J is TRBJ2-7, with a tentative D call TRBD2 (5 bases). The CDR3 is made up of 15 amino acids. V lost 4 bases, J lost 4 bases, and 17 bases lay in between. Germline lookup yields CDR1 MGHRA and CDR2 YSYEKL. CDR3 in amino acids: CASSPRTWRPYEQYF. Here the CDR3 DNA reads TGCGCCAGCAGCCCCCGGACTTGGCGTCCGTACGAGCAGTACTTC.

This clone was seen a single time. The V and J genes are TRBV14 and TRBJ2-6; perhaps TRBD2 as D (5 bases). This CDR3 contains 18 residues. CDR1 and CDR2 from the germline V gene are SGHDN and FVKESK. V lost 0 bases and J lost 2, with 14 bases in between. The CDR3: CASSQEPTSLAGANVLTF. DNA of the CDR3: TGTGCCAGCAGCCAAGAACCCACTAGTCTCGCTGGGGCCAACGTCCTGACTTTC.

The chain links TRBV29-1 to TRBJ1-1; 8 bases align to TRBD1. Germline loops: CDR1 SQVTM, CDR2 ANQGSEA. The J segment lost 1 base and the V segment lost 4 bases, leaving 8 bases of the junction unmatched. CDR3 length: 15 residues. CDR3 sequence (DNA): TGCAGCGTTGCCGGCCAGGGGGCTGCGAACACTGAAGCTTTCTTT. It specifies CSVAGQGAANTEAFF.

CDR3 coding DNA: TGCAGCGTTCTTGGACTAGGGGCAGATACGCAGTATTTT. Translated, it gives CSVLGLGADTQYF. The rearrangement uses TRBV29-1 and TRBJ2-3; TRBD2 aligns across 7 bases. This CDR3 spans 13 amino acids. The junction had 6 bases not matched to a gene; V was cut back by 5 bases and J by 4 bases. Per germline, CDR1 SQVTM and CDR2 ANQGSEA.

This chain joins TRBV11-2 and TRBJ2-3, with 7 bases aligning to TRBD2. This CDR3 contains 14 residues. Germline assignment: CDR1 SGHAT and CDR2 FQNNGV. Trimming took 2 bases from V and 1 from J; bases not matched to a gene: 0. CDR3 DNA: TGTGCCAGCAGCTTAACTAGCGGCACAGATACGCAGTATTTT. It codes for CASSLTSGTDTQYF.

This clone came up a few times. The CDR3 loop is CASSLYSGWETQYF. The CDR3, as DNA: TGCGCCAGCAGCTTATACTCGGGATGGGAGACCCAGTACTTC. J is TRBJ2-5 and V is TRBV5-1; TRBD2 is a possible D gene (5 bases). The CDR3 has 14 residues. Looked up from germline, CDR1 is SGHRS and CDR2 is YFSETQ. V was clipped by 2 bases and J by 5 bases, with 13 bases between them.

The CDR3 DNA is TGTGCCAGCAGCTGGGGTCAGGGCTACGAGCAGTACTTC. It yields the protein CASSWGQGYEQYF. The gene calls are TRBV7-3 and TRBJ2-7; D possibly corresponds to TRBD1 (5 bases). The germline V and J ends were trimmed by 4 bases and 3 bases, with 10 bases remaining between them. This CDR3 is built from 13 residues. CDR1 is SGHTA and CDR2 is FQGTGA in the germline V gene.

J is TRBJ2-3 and V is TRBV13, with 15 bases aligning to TRBD2. Trimming removed 3 bases from V and 4 bases from J; junction bases left unmatched: 5. The CDR3 is 17 amino acids. CDR1 is PRHDT, CDR2 FYEKMQ, per germline (reference sequence). The CDR3 spells CASSLPGLAGGADTQYF. For the CDR3, the DNA is TGTGCCAGCAGCTTGCCGGGACTAGCGGGAGGTGCAGATACGCAGTATTTT.